This T cell receptor (beta chain) appears in the sequencing data of a study of radiation and T cells in renal cell carcinoma. Whole-study results and caveats: In blood, top tumor clones expanded by 2 weeks, shrinking by 4.

The method was immunoSEQ multiplex PCR; TCRdb's version includes in-frame clones alone and lacks a portion of them. The table records 100,000 to 150,000 clones, more than 70% of them present only once. Time point reported: blood 2 weeks post-SBRT. Treatment: 15 Gy SBRT to primary tumor, nephrectomy 4 weeks later. Worth noting for this clone: No antigen is known for it.

The sequenced sample was blood, obtained from a patient whose treatment included radiotherapy and nephrectomy. This receptor was taken from a woman between 65 and 79 years old with renal cell carcinoma.

In nucleotides, the CDR3 is TGTGCCAGCAGCTTAGTGGGCGAGCAGTACTTC. Its translation: CASSLVGEQYF. This chain links TRBV11-2 with TRBJ2-7, with D unclear. Germline values: CDR1 SGHAT, CDR2 FQNNGV. The CDR3 length is 11 residues. Trimming removed 1 base at V and 6 bases at J, with 4 bases between.